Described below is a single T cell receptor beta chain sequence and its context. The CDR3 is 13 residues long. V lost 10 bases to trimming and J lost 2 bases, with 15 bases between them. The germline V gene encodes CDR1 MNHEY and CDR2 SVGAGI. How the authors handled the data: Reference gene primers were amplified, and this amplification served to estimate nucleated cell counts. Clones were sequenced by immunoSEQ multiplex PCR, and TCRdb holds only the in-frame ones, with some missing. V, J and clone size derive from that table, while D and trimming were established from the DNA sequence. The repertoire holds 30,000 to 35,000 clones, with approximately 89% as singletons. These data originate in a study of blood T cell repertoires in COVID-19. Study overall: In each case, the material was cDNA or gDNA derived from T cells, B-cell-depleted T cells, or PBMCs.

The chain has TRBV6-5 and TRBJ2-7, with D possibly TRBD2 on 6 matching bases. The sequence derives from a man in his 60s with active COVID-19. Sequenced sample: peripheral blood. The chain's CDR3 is CATTYWGAYEQYF. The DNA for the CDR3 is TGTGCCACGACTTACTGGGGGGCCTACGAGCAGTACTTC.